These 19 T cell receptor beta chains share one sample of origin, sequenced in a study of shared clonotypes between healthy human individuals. Method: immunoSEQ multiplex PCR; TCRdb's copy keeps in-frame clones and lacks some. The profile shows about 590,000 clones, nearly 97% of them singletons. CD45RO-negative, CCR7-selected cells formed the naive CD8 fraction, which excluded terminally differentiated effector memory CD45RA+ cells. Sequences were obtained from naive CD8+ T cells sorted from blood. These receptors were taken from a young woman in good health.

The chain couples TRBV11-2 to TRBJ2-1; 10 bases are shared with TRBD2. Germline assignment: CDR1 SGHAT and CDR2 FQNNGV. The V segment lost 1 base and the J segment 4 bases; nucleotides outside the gene matches: 7. The CDR3 is 17 amino acids. CDR3 DNA: TGTGCCAGCAGCTTAGGTACAGGACTAGCGGCGTACAATGAGCAGTTCTTC. Translated: CASSLGTGLAAYNEQFF.

This clone was observed a few times. This CDR3 reads CASSQGKRTEAFF. In DNA, the CDR3 is TGTGCCAGCTCTCAGGGTAAGAGGACTGAAGCTTTCTTT. V usage is TRBV6-5 and J usage is TRBJ1-1; a weak D match, TRBD1 (5 bases). V lost 8 bases to trimming and J lost 5 bases, with 15 bases between them. Germline CDR1 is MNHEY and CDR2 is SVGAGI. The CDR3 is 13 residues long.

The chain links TRBV28 to TRBJ1-4; 7 bases match TRBD1. This CDR3 region has 13 residues. V gave up 8 bases and J gave up 7 bases; unmatched junction bases: 7. The germline V gene has CDR1 MDHEN and CDR2 SYDVKM. In DNA form, the CDR3 reads TGTGCCAGCTTCGACAGGGAGGGTGAAAAACTGTTTTTT. This translates into CASFDREGEKLFF.

This clone was counted a single time. J is TRBJ2-2 and V is TRBV5-1; weak D call: TRBD1 (6 bases). CDR1 and CDR2 from the germline V gene are SGHRS and YFSETQ. The CDR3 has 15 amino acids. V dropped 3 bases and J dropped 4 bases, with 13 bases sitting between them. CDR3 nucleotide sequence: TGCGCCAGCAGCTCAACAGGGAGACCCACCGGGGAGCTGTTTTTT. This encodes CASSSTGRPTGELFF.

The CDR3 reads CASRDSQGTQPQHF. CDR3 DNA sequence: TGTGCCAGCAGGGACTCTCAGGGAACTCAGCCCCAGCATTTT. This sequence joins TRBV2 and TRBJ1-5, with a weak D call TRBD1 (5 bases). V was clipped by 6 bases and J by 6 bases, with 15 bases between them. This CDR3 has 14 residues. The germline V gene has CDR1 SNHLY and CDR2 FYNNEI.

The chain links TRBV6-1 to TRBJ2-5; 10 bases match TRBD1. The trim removed 3 bases at V and 1 base at J, leaving 5 bases unmatched. Germline-derived CDR1 and CDR2 are MNHNS and SASEGT. The CDR3 is 16 amino acids. Here the CDR3 reads CASSERTGGFQETQYF. The CDR3 DNA sequence: TGTGCCAGCAGTGAGCGGACAGGGGGGTTCCAAGAGACCCAGTACTTC.

The chain uses TRBV15 and TRBJ2-7, with 10 bases matching TRBD1. The J segment lost 5 bases and the V segment lost 5 bases, leaving 18 bases of the junction unmatched. The germline V gene encodes CDR1 LNHNV and CDR2 YYDKDF (reference sequence). The CDR3 spans 18 residues. CDR3 nucleotides: TGTGCCACCAGCCCTCCATTGGGCCGGACAGGGGGGAGAAACGAGCAGTACTTC. It is translated as CATSPPLGRTGGRNEQYF. Full variable domain (outside the CDR3, taken from reference TRBV15 and TRBJ2-7): DAMVIQNPRYQVTQFGKPVTLSCSQTLNHNVMYWYQQKSSQAPKLLFHYYDKDFNNEADTPDNFQSRRPNTSFCFLDIRSPGLGDTAMYLCATSPPLGRTGGRNEQYFGPGTRLTVT.

The gene calls are TRBV9 and TRBJ2-7; the match to TRBD2 covers 11 bases. Per the germline V gene, CDR1 is SGDLS and CDR2 is YYNGEE. The V segment lost 4 bases and the J segment 6 bases; nucleotides outside the gene matches: 12. The CDR3 totals 16 residues. Written as DNA, the CDR3 is TGTGCCAGCAGCCAAAACCTAGCGGGAGGATTCCCCGAGCAGTACTTC. Its translation: CASSQNLAGGFPEQYF.

This clone was observed a single time. J is TRBJ2-5 and V is TRBV9; possible D gene TRBD1, 5 bases. The germline CDR1 and CDR2 sequences are SGDLS and YYNGEE. Trimming left V 2 bases short and J 3 bases short, with 14 bases between. CDR3 length equals 15 residues. The chain's CDR3 is CASSVARKGEETQYF. CDR3 bases: TGTGCCAGCAGCGTGGCTAGAAAAGGGGAAGAGACCCAGTACTTC.

The chain links TRBV9 to TRBJ2-7, with 8 bases fitting TRBD2. Germline-derived CDR1 and CDR2 are SGDLS and YYNGEE. V was clipped by 0 bases and J by 1 base; unmatched bases: 12. This CDR3 region has 18 residues. DNA for the CDR3: TGTGCCAGCAGCGTAGGTTCGGGAGGGGGGGCCCCTTCCTACGAGCAGTACTTC. It codes for CASSVGSGGGAPSYEQYF.

This clone was detected only a few times. This rearrangement joins TRBV21-1 to TRBJ1-5. TRBV21-1 is a listed pseudogene. This CDR3 has 14 residues. The CDR3 nucleotides read TGTGCCAGCAGTCGCCGAAGGCGAAATCAGCCCCAGCATTTT. The encoded protein is CASSRRRRNQPQHF.

The V call is TRBV10-2, the J call TRBJ2-7; 7 bases map to TRBD2. There are 15 residues in the CDR3. The germline V gene encodes CDR1 WSHSY and CDR2 SAAADI. Trimming took 6 bases from V and 2 from J; bases not matched to a gene: 10. CDR3 DNA: TGCGCCAGCAGAAACCTAGCGGTCAATACCTACGAGCAGTACTTC. Its protein product is CASRNLAVNTYEQYF.

This clone was seen only once. This chain joins TRBV2 and TRBJ1-1, with D hard to call. Deletions cut 0 bases from V and 2 bases from J, with 7 bases between. CDR1 is SNHLY, CDR2 FYNNEI, per germline. CDR3 length: 14 amino acids. The CDR3 DNA is TGTGCCAGCAGTGAAGCCACAGCCAACACTGAAGCTTTCTTT. It yields the protein CASSEATANTEAFF. The whole variable domain, filled in from reference TRBV2 and TRBJ1-1, reads EPEVTQTPSHQVTQMGQEVILRCVPISNHLYFYWYRQILGQKVEFLVSFYNNEISEKSEIFDDQFSVERPDGSNFTLKIRSTKLEDSAMYFCASSEATANTEAFFGQGTRLTVV.

The chain carries TRBV7-9 and TRBJ2-7; perhaps TRBD1 as D (5 bases). The CDR3 length is 15 residues. The germline gives CDR1 SEHNR, CDR2 FQNEAQ (reference sequence). The V and J ends lost 1 base and 5 bases respectively, with 15 bases between them. The DNA for the CDR3 is TGTGCCAGCAGCTTAGGATTGAGAGGCAGGGACGAGCAGTACTTC. This codes for CASSLGLRGRDEQYF.

The rearrangement uses TRBV4-2 and TRBJ2-1, with 14 bases matching TRBD2. Germline V gene lookup returns CDR1 LGHNA and CDR2 YNFKEQ. This CDR3 comprises 19 residues. V lost 1 base, J lost 5 bases, and 10 bases stayed unmatched. This chain's CDR3 is CASSQGGGTSGRLHNEQFF. The CDR3 DNA follows: TGTGCCAGCAGCCAAGGGGGAGGGACTAGCGGGAGACTCCACAATGAGCAGTTCTTC.

The genes are TRBV20-1 and TRBJ2-1, with no clear D. V lost 0 bases to trimming and J lost 8 bases, with 5 bases between them. The CDR3 contains 11 residues. Germline V gene lookup returns CDR1 DFQATT and CDR2 SNEGSKA (reference sequence). CDR3 DNA: TGCAGTGCTAGAGAGTTCCATGAGCAGTTCTTC. Translation: CSAREFHEQFF.

The chain employs TRBV6-5 and TRBJ2-7, with D possibly matching TRBD1 (5 bases). There are 15 residues in the CDR3. CDR1 is MNHEY, CDR2 SVGAGI, per germline. Deletions cut 1 base from V and 0 bases from J, with 10 bases between. The CDR3 protein is CASSYFDSSSYEQYF. DNA of the CDR3: TGTGCCAGCAGTTACTTCGACAGTAGCTCCTACGAGCAGTACTTC.

Only one count was recorded for this clone. The chain is built from TRBV27 and TRBJ1-5; D gene uncertain. The CDR3 sequence is 12 residues long. With 3 bases removed from V and 6 bases from J, the gap between germline ends came to 6 bases. Germline-derived CDR1 and CDR2 are MNHEY and SMNVEV (reference sequence). CDR3 DNA sequence: TGTGCCAGCAGTTTTGTAGGTCAGCCCCAGCATTTT. It is translated as CASSFVGQPQHF.

J is TRBJ2-1 and V is TRBV15; no definite D call. CDR1 LNHNV and CDR2 YYDKDF come from the germline V gene (reference sequence). V lost 1 base to trimming and J lost 1 base, with 8 bases between them. This CDR3 region has 15 residues. DNA of the CDR3: TGTGCCACCAGCAGAGTTGATCAGTCCTACAATGAGCAGTTCTTC. Amino acid sequence: CATSRVDQSYNEQFF.